A selection of T cell receptor beta chains follows, all from one sample in a study of T cell responses to AZD1222 COVID-19 vaccine. Assay: immunoSEQ multiplex PCR; the TCRdb copy retains only in-frame clones and omits some. The sample lists around 99,000 clones, more than 80% occurring once. The source was peripheral blood, collected on day 0 of AZD1222 vaccination. All receptors come from an adult in good health. Both conserved end residues are trimmed from each CDR3. Each record gives: V gene, CDR3 protein.

V gene: TRBV24-1
CDR3 protein: ATARSYNSPLH

V gene: TRBV28
CDR3 protein: ASSLSGTSGRLHEQF

V gene: TRBV5-6
CDR3 protein: ASSLGGQGREQY

V gene: TRBV19
CDR3 protein: ASSMQGPYNEQF

V gene: TRBV9
CDR3 protein: ASSVGTGQGTGELF

V gene: TRBV20-1
CDR3 protein: SASSGNTIY

V gene: TRBV5-1
CDR3 protein: ASSLDSRLGETQY

V gene: TRBV6-2/TRBV6-3
CDR3 protein: ASSYTRVNTEAF

V gene: TRBV9
CDR3 protein: ASSTQTVGTGELF

V gene: TRBV4-2
CDR3 protein: ASSPRWESYNEQF

V gene: TRBV27
CDR3 protein: ASSLYSSGNTEAF

V gene: TRBV4-1
CDR3 protein: ASSQDPADWHGYT

V gene: TRBV30
CDR3 protein: ARGRNYGYT

V gene: TRBV7-5
CDR3 protein: ARSLTPGRNNSPLH

V gene: TRBV24-1
CDR3 protein: ATSEPGTGTYNEQF

V gene: TRBV15
CDR3 protein: ATSTRDRDLRETQY

V gene: TRBV5-1
CDR3 protein: ASSLGSNYGYT

V gene: TRBV6-5
CDR3 protein: ASSYSSSPWGEEAF

V gene: TRBV29-1
CDR3 protein: SVVSLGYT

V gene: TRBV5-5
CDR3 protein: ASSLGATGGTDTQY

V gene: TRBV7-2
CDR3 protein: ASSLGAYTGNEQF

V gene: TRBV5-1
CDR3 protein: ASSPRWTSGTDTQY

V gene: TRBV5-8
CDR3 protein: ASSPGQGVLPQH

V gene: TRBV28
CDR3 protein: ASSLTGGGSFDTQY

V gene: TRBV7-3
CDR3 protein: ASSLKGLDGGQPQH

V gene: TRBV12-3/TRBV12-4
CDR3 protein: ASSLGSNQPQH

V gene: TRBV15
CDR3 protein: ATSSRQGNTGELF

V gene: TRBV5-1
CDR3 protein: ASSLGNLYGYT

V gene: TRBV7-9
CDR3 protein: ASSLELAPLSTDTQY

V gene: TRBV20-1
CDR3 protein: SASRHRGLYNEQF

V gene: TRBV13
CDR3 protein: ASSLRGEQY

V gene: TRBV10-3
CDR3 protein: AISGGQGGYTEAF

V gene: TRBV27
CDR3 protein: ASSRNRGGTGELF

V gene: TRBV9
CDR3 protein: ASSVIPAGWNTEAF

V gene: TRBV4-3
CDR3 protein: ASSQDWGERYEQY

V gene: TRBV2
CDR3 protein: ASKTGVDTEAF

V gene: TRBV3-1/TRBV3-2
CDR3 protein: ASSQDSFLKTQY

V gene: TRBV5-1
CDR3 protein: ASSLSGQGTEAF

V gene: TRBV7-2
CDR3 protein: ASSLGTAYEQY

V gene: TRBV3-1/TRBV3-2
CDR3 protein: ASSQDSPGRNEQY

V gene: TRBV27
CDR3 protein: ASSSDRGRNLAF

V gene: TRBV7-9
CDR3 protein: ASSLTGQALSYEQY

V gene: TRBV10-3
CDR3 protein: AISEDGPYGYT

V gene: TRBV30
CDR3 protein: AWSVPSGRVSPLH

V gene: TRBV5-1
CDR3 protein: ASSSKTGGAIGYT

V gene: TRBV12-5
CDR3 protein: ASAPGSGNTIY

V gene: TRBV4-2
CDR3 protein: ASSQDLGGFNQPQH

V gene: TRBV24-1
CDR3 protein: ATRGAGARDSPLH

V gene: TRBV3-1/TRBV3-2
CDR3 protein: ASSQVGLGGIYNEQF

V gene: TRBV10-3
CDR3 protein: AINTQGDDTEAF

V gene: TRBV5-6
CDR3 protein: ASSAGNEQY

V gene: TRBV6-4
CDR3 protein: ASRAPGQGIHGYT

V gene: TRBV11-1
CDR3 protein: ASRRQGGGAQETQY

V gene: TRBV7-2
CDR3 protein: ASSSGTGPYEQY

V gene: TRBV4-2
CDR3 protein: ASSQGPEGAAEAF

V gene: TRBV3-1/TRBV3-2
CDR3 protein: ASSRDYLRETQY